Listed below are T cell receptor beta chains from one sample, sequenced in a study of CD8+CD57+ T cells in acquired aplastic anemia. TCRdb itself ran the reads through MiXCR, one entry per CDR3 protein. The sample includes a few hundred thousand distinct CDR3 sequences, 55% to 60% of them seen just once. Sequences were obtained from sorted CD4+, CD8+, or CD8+CD57+ T cells (not recorded which) from PBMCs. These receptors were obtained from a human donor with severe aplastic anemia or a healthy control (not recorded which). Both conserved end residues are part of each CDR3. The order of the fields is J gene, D gene, V gene, clone size, CDR3 protein, CDR3 DNA. A D gene is named only where the DNA matches it firmly. The listing skips clone size in some rows; elsewhere it reads once, few, many or a size class.

TRBJ2-4 TRBD2 TRBV7-2 . CASSLGRRLAGGQNIQYF TGTGCCAGCAGCTTAGGTCGTCGACTAGCGGGGGGTCAAAACATTCAGTACTTC
TRBJ2-7 . TRBV7-3 . CASSLGAGFSYEQYF TGTGCCAGCAGCTTAGGTGCAGGGTTCTCCTACGAGCAGTACTTC
TRBJ1-6 TRBD1 TRBV25-1 . CASTRPGDRGRSVYNSPLHF TGTGCCAGCACACGCCCGGGGGACAGGGGGCGTTCGGTCTATAATTCACCCCTCCACTTT
TRBJ2-1 TRBD1 TRBV6-5 many CASRRGLPNEQFF TGTGCCAGCAGGAGGGGGCTACCGAATGAGCAGTTCTTC
TRBJ2-2 TRBD2 TRBV11-2 . CASRGLAGWRTGELFF TGTGCCAGCAGGGGACTAGCGGGTTGGAGAACCGGGGAGCTGTTTTTT
TRBJ2-7 . TRBV19 . CASSIDLWGEQYF TGTGCCAGTAGTATAGATCTATGGGGCGAGCAGTACTTC
TRBJ2-3 TRBD2 TRBV7-9 . CASSHQVTGGLATDTQYF TGTGCCAGCAGCCACCAAGTTACTGGTGGACTAGCGACAGATACGCAGTATTTT
TRBJ2-7 TRBD2 TRBV10-3 . CAISGEGALSYEQHF TGTGCCATCAGTGGGGAGGGAGCGCTTTCCTACGAGCAGCACTTC
TRBJ2-5 . TRBV18 . CASSSDRVTQYF TGTGCCAGCTCATCGGACAGAGTCACCCAGTACTTC
TRBJ2-2 . TRBV15 . CATSRDITTGEPFF TGCGCCACCAGCAGAGATATTACGACCGGGGAGCCGTTTTTT
TRBJ1-2 . TRBV5-4 . CASGPGRANYGYTF TGTGCCAGCGGCCCAGGACGGGCGAACTATGGCTACACCTTC
TRBJ1-1 TRBD1 TRBV6-6 few CASVRDSTEAFF TGTGCCAGCGTCAGGGACAGCACTGAAGCTTTCTTT
TRBJ1-4 TRBD1 TRBV2 . CASRDQGASVKLFF TGTGCCAGCAGGGACCAGGGGGCATCGGTAAAACTGTTTTTT
TRBJ2-1 TRBD2 TRBV4-3 many CASSRLADNNEQFF TGCGCCAGCAGCCGACTAGCGGATAACAATGAGCAGTTCTTC
TRBJ1-1 TRBD1 TRBV2 . CARTGQGRRVTEAFF TGTGCCAGAACAGGACAGGGAAGAAGAGTCACTGAAGCTTTCTTT
TRBJ2-7 . TRBV7-8 . CASSQWVSSYEQYF TGTGCCAGCAGCCAGTGGGTAAGCTCCTACGAGCAGTACTTC
TRBJ1-2 . TRBV6-4 many CASSEAGVSYGYTF TGTGCCAGCAGCGAAGCGGGGGTCAGCTATGGCTACACCTTC
TRBJ1-2 TRBD1 TRBV19 . CASGREPGQTYGYTF TGTGCCAGTGGTAGAGAACCGGGACAGACCTATGGCTACACCTTC
TRBJ2-7 . TRBV20-1 many CSARDPHYEQYF TGCAGTGCTAGAGATCCCCATTACGAGCAGTACTTC
TRBJ1-5 . TRBV28 few CASSLVAWESGFQISNQPQHF TGTGCCAGCAGTTTAGTAGCTTGGGAGTCAGGGTTCCAAATTAGCAATCAGCCCCAGCATTTT
TRBJ2-7 TRBD2 TRBV20-1 . CSAIGTSGAVQYF TGCAGTGCTATCGGGACTAGCGGGGCCGTACAGTACTTC
TRBJ2-7 TRBD2 TRBV2 . CASSERLAGAYEQYF TGTGCCAGCAGTGAACGACTAGCGGGAGCCTACGAGCAGTACTTC
TRBJ2-3 TRBD2 TRBV20-1 . CSARVAGATDTQYF TGCAGTGCTAGAGTAGCGGGGGCTACAGATACGCAGTATTTT
TRBJ1-2 TRBD1 TRBV14 . CASSQGVVRDRAFSYTF TGTGCCAGCAGCCAAGGTGTGGTTAGGGACAGGGCCTTCAGCTACACCTTC
TRBJ2-7 . TRBV11-2 few CASSPNTGDEQYF TGTGCCAGCAGCCCCAACACCGGGGACGAGCAGTACTTC
TRBJ2-5 . TRBV7-3 . CASSLKLRDLHETQYF TGTGCCAGCAGCCTTAAACTTCGGGACTTGCACGAGACCCAGTACTTC
TRBJ2-7 . TRBV5-1 . CASALSGLPTGQYF TGCGCCAGCGCCTTATCGGGACTTCCGACCGGGCAGTACTTC
TRBJ1-6 . TRBV20-1 . CSASPGRDNSPLHF TGCAGTGCCTCACCGGGCAGAGATAATTCACCCCTCCACTTT
TRBJ1-1 . TRBV19 many CASSIVGGRAEAFF TGTGCCAGTAGTATAGTAGGGGGACGAGCTGAAGCTTTCTTT
TRBJ2-1 . TRBV5-4 . CASSTPDGANNEQFF TGTGCCAGCAGCACGCCAGACGGGGCCAACAATGAGCAGTTCTTC
TRBJ2-7 . TRBV7-8 many CASSFDRSVEQYF TGTGCCAGCAGCTTCGACAGGTCCGTCGAGCAGTACTTC
TRBJ2-7 TRBD1 TRBV4-1 . CASSQDLVAGGSYEQYF TGCGCCAGCAGCCAAGATTTGGTTGCAGGGGGCTCCTACGAGCAGTACTTC
TRBJ2-5 TRBD1 TRBV7-9 . CASSPGTAETQYF TGTGCCAGCAGCCCCGGGACAGCAGAGACCCAGTACTTC
TRBJ1-5 . TRBV7-2 . CASSTDGVYTDTQHF TGTGCCAGCAGCACGGACGGGGTTTACACAGATACGCAGCATTTT
TRBJ2-1 . TRBV20-1 few CSARSLGGNEQFF TGCAGTGCTAGATCGCTCGGGGGCAATGAGCAGTTCTTC
TRBJ2-2 . TRBV19 . CASSTSGRANTGELFF TGTGCCAGTAGTACATCCGGACGGGCGAACACCGGGGAGCTGTTTTTT
TRBJ2-1 . TRBV20-1 many CSARDRGTTGNEQFF TGCAGTGCTAGAGACCGGGGAACTACGGGGAATGAGCAGTTCTTC
TRBJ2-1 TRBD2 TRBV2 . CASSDRASGFGEQFF TGTGCCAGCAGTGATCGAGCTAGCGGTTTCGGGGAGCAGTTCTTC
TRBJ2-7 TRBD1 TRBV19 . CASSSGQGWQQYF TGTGCCAGCAGCTCGGGACAGGGGTGGCAGCAGTACTTC
TRBJ2-3 TRBD2 TRBV20-1 . CSAPVRGGTDTQYF TGCAGTGCTCCCGTGCGGGGGGGCACAGATACGCAGTATTTT
TRBJ2-1 . TRBV12-3/TRBV12-4 . CASVRTFEQFF TGTGCCAGCGTAAGGACTTTTGAGCAGTTCTTC
TRBJ2-7 . TRBV9 . CASSASQGAYEQYF TGTGCCAGCAGCGCCTCACAGGGAGCCTACGAGCAGTACTTC
TRBJ1-2 . TRBV7-9 . CASSSSRAGKYGYTF TGTGCCAGCAGTTCGTCCAGGGCAGGAAAGTATGGCTACACCTTC
TRBJ1-2 TRBD1 TRBV20-1 once CSATPGQGLGYTF TGCAGTGCCACGCCGGGACAGGGTCTTGGCTACACCTTC
TRBJ2-1 . TRBV6-2/TRBV6-3 . CASLAGAAYNEQFF TGTGCCTCCCTGGCGGGGGCCGCCTACAATGAGCAGTTCTTC
TRBJ1-5 . TRBV14 few CASSLRGGQPQHF TGTGCCAGCAGCTTAAGGGGGGGCCAGCCCCAGCATTTT
TRBJ2-2 . TRBV5-1 . CASSPGQSGELFF TGCGCCAGCAGCCCGGGCCAATCCGGGGAGCTGTTTTTT